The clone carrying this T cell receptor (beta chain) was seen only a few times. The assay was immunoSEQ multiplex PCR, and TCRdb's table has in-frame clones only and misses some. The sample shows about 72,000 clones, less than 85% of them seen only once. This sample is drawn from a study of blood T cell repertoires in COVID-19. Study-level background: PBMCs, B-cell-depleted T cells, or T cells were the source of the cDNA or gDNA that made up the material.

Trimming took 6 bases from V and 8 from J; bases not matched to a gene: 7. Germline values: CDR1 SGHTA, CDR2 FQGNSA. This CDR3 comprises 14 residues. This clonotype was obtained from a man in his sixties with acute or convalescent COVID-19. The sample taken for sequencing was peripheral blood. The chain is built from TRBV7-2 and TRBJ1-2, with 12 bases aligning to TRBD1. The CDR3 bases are TGTGCCAGCAGGGGGACAGGGGGCGGAGAGGGCTACACCTTC. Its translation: CASRGTGGGEGYTF.